These T cell receptor beta chains were read from a single sample in a study of radiation and T cells in renal cell carcinoma. Here immunoSEQ multiplex PCR was the method, and the copy in TCRdb shows in-frame clones only, minus some. The sample yields some 10,000 clones, around 60% seen once. The specimen comprised tumor tissue, sampled from a patient whose treatment was nephrectomy without radiotherapy. Receptors originate from a man aged 40-50 years with renal cell carcinoma. The CDR3 runs from the conserved cysteine through the conserved F or W. A D gene is named only where the DNA matches it firmly. Rows give clone size only sometimes, using once, few, many, or a class for an expanded clone.

V gene	clone size	D gene	J gene	CDR3 protein	CDR3 DNA
TRBV2	.	.	TRBJ2-1	CASSVGGSYNEQFF	TGTGCCAGCAGTGTTGGGGGCTCCTACAATGAGCAGTTCTTC
TRBV6-6	.	.	TRBJ2-7	CASSYPGRIRDEQYF	TGTGCCAGCAGTTATCCAGGGCGGATTAGGGACGAGCAGTACTTC
TRBV5-6	.	.	TRBJ2-1	CASSLDPDNYNEQFF	TGTGCCAGCAGCTTGGACCCGGATAACTACAATGAGCAGTTCTTC
TRBV6-6	.	TRBD1	TRBJ1-1	CASRSGGENTEAFF	TGTGCCAGCAGGTCAGGGGGGGAGAACACTGAAGCTTTCTTT
TRBV7-2	few	TRBD2	TRBJ2-1	CASSSGTRQFF	TGTGCCAGCAGCTCCGGGACTAGGCAGTTCTTC
TRBV5-4	.	.	TRBJ2-1	CASSDSYNEQFF	TGTGCCAGCAGCGACTCCTACAATGAGCAGTTCTTC
TRBV6-5	few	TRBD1	TRBJ2-7	CASSNFRGQGGYEQYF	TGTGCCAGCAGTAACTTTCGGGGACAGGGGGGCTACGAGCAGTACTTC
TRBV19	.	TRBD2	TRBJ2-3	CASSIVRGRAMDTQYF	TGTGCCAGTAGTATAGTGCGCGGGAGGGCCATGGATACGCAGTATTTT
TRBV11-3	.	.	TRBJ2-3	CASSLAGGGDTQYF	TGTGCCAGCAGCTTAGCTGGGGGCGGCGATACGCAGTATTTT
TRBV28	.	.	TRBJ1-2	CASSGTMEGYTF	TGTGCCAGCTCCGGGACCATGGAGGGCTACACCTTC
TRBV5-1	.	TRBD1	TRBJ2-5	CASSPGQGAWETQYF	TGCGCCAGCAGCCCGGGACAGGGGGCTTGGGAGACCCAGTACTTC
TRBV19	.	.	TRBJ2-3	CASSPWGGTTDTQYF	TGTGCCAGTAGTCCTTGGGGCGGTACCACAGATACGCAGTATTTT
TRBV28	.	.	TRBJ1-5	CASSLWGAPHQPQHF	TGTGCCAGCAGTTTATGGGGGGCCCCTCATCAGCCCCAGCATTTT
TRBV6-6	.	.	TRBJ2-7	CASSRGLSPGEQYF	TGTGCCAGCAGTAGGGGACTCTCCCCCGGCGAGCAGTACTTC
TRBV10-3	few	TRBD2	TRBJ2-7	CAIKTGGGSYEQYF	TGTGCCATCAAGACGGGGGGTGGCTCCTACGAGCAGTACTTC
TRBV15	.	TRBD2	TRBJ2-1	CATTSALAEYNEQFF	TGTGCCACCACCAGTGCACTAGCGGAGTACAATGAGCAGTTCTTC
TRBV4-1	.	.	TRBJ2-1	CASSHFGLDSSYNEQFF	TGCGCCAGCAGCCATTTCGGACTCGACTCCTCCTACAATGAGCAGTTCTTC